The rows below give T cell receptor beta chains drawn from one sample of a study of T cells in Graves' hyperthyroidism and ophthalmopathy. Each CDR3 protein gets one entry after TCRdb re-called the multiplex PCR reads with MiXCR. The sample shows hundreds of thousands of distinct CDR3 sequences, around 13% of them seen only once. The source material was blood. These receptors all stem from a woman younger than 35 with Graves' hyperthyroidism. The CDR3 runs from the conserved cysteine through the conserved F or W. A D gene is named only where the DNA matches it firmly. A row's size may be missing; if present it is once, few, many or a size class.

V gene	clone size	D gene	J gene	CDR3 DNA	CDR3 protein
TRBV12-5	many	.	TRBJ1-5	TGTGCTAGTGGTTTGCCATACTCTACCCACACCGGTAATGGCAATCAGCCCCAGCATTTT	CASGLPYSTHTGNGNQPQHF
TRBV18	many	TRBD2	TRBJ2-1	TGTGCCAGCTCACCGCGTCTAGCGGCCAATGAGCAGTTCTTC	CASSPRLAANEQFF
TRBV6-1	many	TRBD2	TRBJ2-1	TGTGCCAGCAGTTCCCTCGGGACTAGCGGGAAGGCTGAGCAGTTCTTC	CASSSLGTSGKAEQFF
TRBV29-1	.	.	TRBJ2-3	TGCAGCGTTGAGGGGGTGGGGGGGGCCGGGCCAGATACGCAGTATTTT	CSVEGVGGAGPDTQYF
TRBV27	.	TRBD1	TRBJ2-7	TGTGCCAGCAGTTACCCGGGGACAGGCATTTACGAGCAGTACTTC	CASSYPGTGIYEQYF
TRBV7-2	many	TRBD2	TRBJ2-1	TGTGCCAGCAGCGCCCTAGCGGGAGCGACCTACAATGAGCAGTTCTTC	CASSALAGATYNEQFF
TRBV6-1	.	.	TRBJ1-1	TGTGCCATCACAGAGGGGGGGACCACTGAAGCTTTCTTT	CAITEGGTTEAFF
TRBV7-9	few	.	TRBJ2-5	TGTGCCATTCGGGACAACGAAGAGACCCAGTACTTC	CAIRDNEETQYF
TRBV20-1	few	TRBD1	TRBJ2-7	TGCAGTGCTCAGAGGGGACAGTTCTACGAGCAGTACTTC	CSAQRGQFYEQYF
TRBV12-3/TRBV12-4	many	.	TRBJ1-5	TGTGCCAGCAGTTGGTGGAATCAGCCCCAGCATTTT	CASSWWNQPQHF
TRBV10-3	few	TRBD2	TRBJ2-3	TGTGCCATCAGTGATATTTCACTAGCGGGAGGGCCGACAGATACGCAGTATTTT	CAISDISLAGGPTDTQYF
TRBV3-2	few	.	TRBJ2-2	TGTGCCAGCAGCCATCCGGACAGAAGAATGAACACCGGGGAGCTGTTTTTT	CASSHPDRRMNTGELFF
TRBV6-9	few	TRBD1	TRBJ1-2	TGTGCCAGCAGTTACCCAACCGGACAGGGCCGAAACTATGGCTACACCTTC	CASSYPTGQGRNYGYTF
TRBV7-9	.	TRBD1	TRBJ2-2	TGTGCCAGCAGCCCCCGGGACAGGGAGTCGGGCGGGGAGCTGTTTTTT	CASSPRDRESGGELFF
TRBV6-5	many	.	TRBJ2-7	TGTGCCAGCAGTTACCCCGAAGACTACGAGCAGTACTTC	CASSYPEDYEQYF
TRBV3-1	many	.	TRBJ1-4	TGTGCCAGCAGCCAAGTAGACAGGAGGAATGAAAAACTGTTTTTT	CASSQVDRRNEKLFF
TRBV15	.	TRBD1	TRBJ1-2	TGTGCCACCCCGGGGACAGGGGATGGCTACACCTTC	CATPGTGDGYTF
TRBV4-1	many	.	TRBJ1-5	TGCGCCAGCAGCCGGAGGGGGTATAGCAATCAGCCCCAGCATTTT	CASSRRGYSNQPQHF
TRBV2	many	TRBD1	TRBJ2-2	TGTGCCAGCAGAGCTACAGGGGGCAACACCGGGGAGCTGTTTTTT	CASRATGGNTGELFF
TRBV3-1	.	TRBD2	TRBJ2-7	TGTGCCAGCAGCCAAGAAGGTGCTAGCGGGAGCCGGGACCACGAGCAGTACTTC	CASSQEGASGSRDHEQYF
TRBV27	.	TRBD2	TRBJ2-1	TGTGCCAGCAGTCCTGAGGCGGGAACTAGCGGTTCACAGTTCTTC	CASSPEAGTSGSQFF
TRBV30	few	.	TRBJ1-1	TGTGCCTGGAGCGGGGAGGGATTGAACACTGAAGCTTTCTTT	CAWSGEGLNTEAFF
TRBV11-2	many	.	TRBJ2-5	TGTGCCAGCAGCTCACCCGGATGGCGCCAAGAGACCCAGTACTTC	CASSSPGWRQETQYF
TRBV6-1	many	.	TRBJ2-2	TGTGCCAGCAGTTACATGCGAATCGGGGAGCTGTTTTTT	CASSYMRIGELFF
TRBV5-5	.	TRBD1	TRBJ1-5	TGTGCCAGCAGCCTGGAGGGACAGGGGGCGAATCAGCCCCAGCATTTT	CASSLEGQGANQPQHF
TRBV12-3/TRBV12-4	many	.	TRBJ2-1	TGTGCCAGCAGTCCGATAGGGCAGGGAGGCAATGAGCAGTTCTTC	CASSPIGQGGNEQFF
TRBV7-9	many	.	TRBJ2-7	TGTGCCAGCAGCTTAGGTCGCGGGACTTTCTCCTACGAGCAGTACTTC	CASSLGRGTFSYEQYF
TRBV5-1	many	.	TRBJ2-2	TGCGCCAGCAGACCCGGGACAAACACCGGGGAGCTGTTTTTT	CASRPGTNTGELFF
TRBV12-3/TRBV12-4	many	TRBD1	TRBJ2-7	TGTGCCAGCAGCCGCGGGACAGGTAGTCGATACGAGCAGTACTTC	CASSRGTGSRYEQYF
TRBV19	.	.	TRBJ2-1	TGTGCCAGTAGTATTCTGGGGCGGACCCACAATGAGCAGTTCTTC	CASSILGRTHNEQFF
TRBV30	few	.	TRBJ2-6	TGTGCCTGGGGGGTAGCTGGGGCCAACGTCCTGACTTTC	CAWGVAGANVLTF
TRBV10-2	.	.	TRBJ2-1	TGCGCCACCTCAGACGGGCCCTCAAGATACAATGAGCAGTTCTTC	CATSDGPSRYNEQFF
TRBV20-1	.	.	TRBJ2-2	TGCAGTGGCAGAAGGGGATACACCGGGGAGCTGTTTTTT	CSGRRGYTGELFF
TRBV19	few	.	TRBJ1-1	TGTGCCAGTAGTATGGGCTTGACTGAAGCTTTCTTT	CASSMGLTEAFF
TRBV4-1	few	TRBD2	TRBJ2-1	TGCGCCAGCAGCCACCCACTAGCGGGAGGGTTTGGGAATGAGCAGTTCTTC	CASSHPLAGGFGNEQFF
TRBV30	many	TRBD2	TRBJ2-2	TGTGCCTGGAGTCTCCGGACTAGCTCCTTCCCTTCGAACACCGGGGAGCTGTTTTTT	CAWSLRTSSFPSNTGELFF
TRBV5-8	.	.	TRBJ1-1	TGTGCCAGCAGCGGGGACGCTGGGAGGGGGAACACTGAAGCTTTCTTT	CASSGDAGRGNTEAFF
TRBV9	.	.	TRBJ2-3	TGTGCCAGCAGCGTAGAAATAGACACAGATACGCAGTATTTT	CASSVEIDTDTQYF
TRBV5-6	many	.	TRBJ1-1	TGTGCCAGCAGCGTCGGGTACGGGAACACTGAAGCTTTCTTT	CASSVGYGNTEAFF
TRBV6-1	many	.	TRBJ2-2	TGTGCCAGCAGTTATCTGGCGCCCAGCCTCGCGAACACCGGGGAGCTGTTTTTT	CASSYLAPSLANTGELFF